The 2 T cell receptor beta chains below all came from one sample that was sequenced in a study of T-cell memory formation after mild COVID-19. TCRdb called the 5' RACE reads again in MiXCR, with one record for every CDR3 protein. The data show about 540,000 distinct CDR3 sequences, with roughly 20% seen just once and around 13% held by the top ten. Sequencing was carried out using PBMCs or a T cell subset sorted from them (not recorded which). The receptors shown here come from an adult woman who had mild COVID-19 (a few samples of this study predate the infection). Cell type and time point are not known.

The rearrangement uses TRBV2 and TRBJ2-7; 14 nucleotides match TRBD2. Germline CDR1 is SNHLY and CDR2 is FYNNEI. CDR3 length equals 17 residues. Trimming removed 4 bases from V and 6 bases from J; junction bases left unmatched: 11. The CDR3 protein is CASSGRGGLAGESEQYF. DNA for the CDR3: TGTGCCAGCAGTGGTAGGGGGGGACTAGCGGGAGAATCCGAGCAGTACTTC.

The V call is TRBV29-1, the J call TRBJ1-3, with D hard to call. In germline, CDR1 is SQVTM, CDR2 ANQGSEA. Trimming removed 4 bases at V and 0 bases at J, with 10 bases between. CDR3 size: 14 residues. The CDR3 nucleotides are TGCAGCGTTGGGGTTGGGTACTCTGGAAACACCATATATTTT. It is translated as CSVGVGYSGNTIYF.